One sample yielded the 24 T cell receptor beta chains listed below, sequenced in a study of early T cells in non-severe SARS-CoV-2 infection. TCRdb redid the calling of the 5' RACE reads with MiXCR, one entry per CDR3 protein. The sample includes about 48,000 distinct CDR3 sequences, around a tenth of them seen just once. The sample was whole blood. These receptors were collected from an adult who was a healthcare worker with PCR-confirmed SARS-CoV-2 infection or an uninfected control (not recorded which).

The chain has TRBV13 and TRBJ2-7; a possible D gene is TRBD2 (5 bases). The V gene lost 5 bases and the J gene lost 0 bases, with 17 bases spanning the gap. Per germline, CDR1 PRHDT and CDR2 FYEKMQ (reference sequence). The CDR3 totals 16 residues. CDR3 coding DNA: TGTGCCAGCAGCGGACTTTCCCCGGCCTACTCCTACGAGCAGTACTTC. Its translation is CASSGLSPAYSYEQYF.

This clonotype was counted only a few times. This rearrangement joins TRBV20-1 to TRBJ2-5; TRBD2 matches 8 bases. The germline V gene has CDR1 DFQATT and CDR2 SNEGSKA (reference sequence). The CDR3 contains 13 residues. The V gene end was trimmed by 7 bases and the J gene end by 4 bases; junction bases not matched to a gene: 8. This CDR3 is CSVPPRGGETQYF. The CDR3 DNA reads TGCAGTGTCCCCCCCCGGGGGGGAGAGACCCAGTACTTC.

The rearrangement joins TRBV11-3 to TRBJ1-1; D might be TRBD1 (5 bases). Trimming shortened V by 3 bases and J by 9 bases, and 11 bases separated the two germline ends. This CDR3 contains 12 residues. Looked up from germline, CDR1 is SGHNT and CDR2 is YENEEA. CDR3 DNA: TGTGCCAGCAGCTTTGGGGGAAGGAAAGCTTTCTTT. It is translated as CASSFGGRKAFF.

Remarks on this clonotype: One junction end disagrees with the germline gene, perhaps due to a read error. The chain is built from TRBV18 and TRBJ1-2, with 8 bases matching TRBD1. The germline V gene encodes CDR1 KGHSH and CDR2 LQKENI. The length of the CDR3 is 18 residues. The CDR3 reads CASSPSRTGNGANNGYTF. The CDR3 DNA reads TGTGCCAGCTCACCCAGCCGGACAGGGAATGGAGCTAACAATGGCTACACCTTC. Complete variable domain (other parts from reference TRBV18 and TRBJ1-2): NAGVMQNPRHLVRRRGQEARLRCSPMKGHSHVYWYRQLPEEGLKFMVYLQKENIIDESGMPKERFSAEFPKEGPSILRIQQVVRGDSAAYFCASSPSRTGNGANNGYTFGSGTRLTVV.

This clonotype was recorded a few times. This sequence joins TRBV9 and TRBJ2-2; D is uncertain. The V end was cut by 1 base, the J end by 1 base, with 11 bases between. Germline loops: CDR1 SGDLS, CDR2 YYNGEE. CDR3 length equals 16 residues. CDR3 nucleotide sequence: TGTGCCAGCAGCGTAAGTGTAAGCGTGAACACCGGGGAGCTGTTTTTT. Its protein is CASSVSVSVNTGELFF.

The rearrangement uses TRBV3-1 and TRBJ1-1, with D perhaps TRBD1 (5 bases). Trimming shortened V by 4 bases and J by 4 bases, and 19 bases separated the two germline ends. CDR3 length: 16 residues. From germline, CDR1 is LGHDT and CDR2 YNNKEL (reference sequence). The CDR3 DNA is TGTGCCAGCAGCCCCTGGAACGCCAGGGAGCTCACTGAAGCTTTCTTT. Translation: CASSPWNARELTEAFF.

J is TRBJ2-7 and V is TRBV15; D is unresolved. There are 12 residues in the CDR3. The germline V gene has CDR1 LNHNV and CDR2 YYDKDF (reference sequence). The germline V and J ends were trimmed by 5 bases and 4 bases, with 9 bases remaining between them. CDR3: CATSGQNYEQYF. CDR3 nucleotide sequence: TGTGCCACCAGCGGCCAGAATTACGAGCAGTACTTC.

V usage is TRBV20-1 and J usage is TRBJ2-7; D unresolved. V lost 3 bases to trimming and J lost 3 bases, with 15 bases between them. Germline V lookup: CDR1 DFQATT, CDR2 SNEGSKA (reference sequence). The CDR3 contains 14 residues. The CDR3 protein is CSARNPSTGYEQYF. CDR3 sequence (DNA): TGCAGTGCTAGGAACCCCTCGACGGGCTACGAGCAGTACTTC.

The gene calls are TRBV7-9 and TRBJ2-4; D is possibly TRBD2 (5 bases). CDR3 length: 14 residues. V was pared by 5 bases and J by 0 bases, with 8 bases between. Per the germline V gene, CDR1 is SEHNR and CDR2 is FQNEAQ (reference sequence). DNA of the CDR3: TGTGCCAGCAGCCGAGGACTAGCCAAAAACATTCAGTACTTC. Protein: CASSRGLAKNIQYF.

The chain links TRBV29-1 to TRBJ1-2; D unclear. This CDR3 is built from 14 residues. Trimming took 0 bases from V and 5 from J, leaving 13 bases between them. The germline gives CDR1 SQVTM, CDR2 ANQGSEA. CDR3 sequence reads: CSVEDLGSPYGYTF. CDR3 bases: TGCAGCGTTGAAGATCTAGGCTCCCCGTATGGCTACACCTTC.

This clonotype has more than one count but fewer than ten. The chain employs TRBV5-4 and TRBJ1-2; 11 bases line up with TRBD1. V dropped 3 bases and J dropped 2; count of bases not matched to a gene: 12. The length of the CDR3 is 18 residues. CDR1 is SGHNT and CDR2 is YYREEE in the germline V gene (reference sequence). The CDR3 DNA sequence: TGTGCCAGCAGCTCCCCCGCCGGGACAGGGGGAACGAACTATGGCTACACCTTC. Translating gives CASSSPAGTGGTNYGYTF.

Ten or more counts support this clonotype. The chain joins TRBV10-3 to TRBJ2-3; D not resolved. Trimming took off 3 bases at V and 1 base at J, with 14 bases between the two ends. Germline lookup yields CDR1 ENHRY and CDR2 SYGVKD. CDR3 size: 16 residues. This CDR3 is CAISENGIRRTDTQYF. CDR3 DNA sequence: TGTGCCATCAGTGAAAATGGAATAAGGCGCACAGATACGCAGTATTTT.

This clonotype was seen repeatedly, ten times or more. The chain joins TRBV7-8 to TRBJ1-1; D gene uncertain. CDR1 is SGHVS, CDR2 FQNEAQ, per germline. The CDR3 has 13 amino acids. V dropped 1 base and J dropped 4 bases, with 7 bases sitting between them. Written as DNA, the CDR3 is TGTGCCAGCAGCTTAGGGTCCTTCACTGAAGCTTTCTTT. This encodes CASSLGSFTEAFF.

This clonotype was found many times. The chain joins TRBV5-4 to TRBJ2-7; 7 bases are a match to TRBD1. The CDR3 is made up of 15 amino acids. CDR1 SGHNT and CDR2 YYREEE come from the germline V gene (reference sequence). The V and J ends lost 4 bases and 3 bases, in that order; junction bases with no gene match: 10. The CDR3 loop is CASSLPMQGVYEQYF. The CDR3 nucleotides read TGTGCCAGCAGCCTGCCGATGCAGGGGGTCTACGAGCAGTACTTC. Looking up the rest from reference TRBV5-4 and TRBJ2-7 gives the full variable domain: ETGVTQSPTHLIKTRGQQVTLRCSSQSGHNTVSWYQQALGQGPQFIFQYYREEENGRGNFPPRFSGLQFPNYSSELNVNALELDDSALYLCASSLPMQGVYEQYFGPGTRLTVT.

This clonotype was counted ten times or more. The V call is TRBV28, the J call TRBJ2-2, with a tentative D call TRBD1 (6 bases). Trimming shortened V by 6 bases and J by 6 bases, and 14 bases separated the two germline ends. Germline V gene sequence: CDR1 MDHEN, CDR2 SYDVKM. The CDR3 totals 14 residues. CDR3 coding DNA: TGTGCCAGCAGACCACAGGGTGTCCCCGGGGAGCTGTTTTTT. Translated: CASRPQGVPGELFF. The variable domain in full, completed from reference TRBV28 and TRBJ2-2, reads DVKVTQSSRYLVKRTGEKVFLECVQDMDHENMFWYRQDPGLGLRLIYFSYDVKMKEKGDIPEGYSVSREKKERFSLILESASTNQTSMYLCASRPQGVPGELFFGEGSRLTVL.

As to this clonotype: This may be a read error, as it is one base from a much larger clone. The chain carries TRBV11-3 and TRBJ1-1; D gene ambiguous. The CDR3 has 13 residues. Germline V lookup: CDR1 SGHNT, CDR2 YENEEA. The V and J ends lost 4 bases and 2 bases respectively, with 8 bases between them. The CDR3 DNA is TGTGCCAGCAGCTGGGTACCCAACACTGAAGCTTTCTTT. Amino acids: CASSWVPNTEAFF.

This clonotype was counted many times. The J gene is TRBJ1-3, the V gene TRBV20-1; TRBD1 might be the D (6 bases). Germline CDR1 DFQATT, CDR2 SNEGSKA (reference sequence). V was shortened by 5 bases and J by 4 bases, with 6 bases between the two germline ends. The CDR3 loop spans 11 amino acids. CDR3 nucleotides: TGCAGTGCTGACAGGGGAAACACCATATATTTT. It is translated as CSADRGNTIYF.

This clonotype showed up just a few times. The chain links TRBV9 to TRBJ1-1; unclear D gene. Per the germline V gene, CDR1 is SGDLS and CDR2 is YYNGEE. Trimming left V 4 bases short and J 11 bases short, with 21 bases between. The CDR3 has 14 residues. The CDR3 DNA is TGTGCCAGCAGCCCTGAGCCGGGCCCCTCGTGGGCTTTCTTT. Its protein is CASSPEPGPSWAFF.

This clonotype was counted ten times or more. The chain uses TRBV7-6 and TRBJ2-7; unclear D gene. Germline V CDR1 and CDR2: SGHVS, FNYEAQ. The CDR3 length is 15 residues. V was clipped by 5 bases and J by 0 bases, with 14 bases between them. The CDR3: CASSQLNRASYEQYF. The CDR3 nucleotides are TGTGCCAGCAGCCAACTTAACAGAGCCTCCTACGAGCAGTACTTC.

This clonotype was observed at least ten times. The genes are TRBV9 and TRBJ1-5; 7 nucleotides align to TRBD1. Germline CDR1 is SGDLS and CDR2 is YYNGEE. The CDR3 covers 15 residues. J gave up 5 bases and V 3 bases, and 8 bases lay outside the gene matches. The DNA of the CDR3 is TGTGCCAGCAGCGGGGGGACAGACCGTTATCAGCCCCAGCATTTT. As protein: CASSGGTDRYQPQHF.

This clonotype turned up a few times. The V call is TRBV25-1, the J call TRBJ2-6; TRBD1 agrees at 7 bases. The germline gives CDR1 MGHDK, CDR2 SYGVNS. The CDR3 loop spans 15 amino acids. The J segment lost 2 bases and the V segment lost 5 bases, leaving 3 bases of the junction unmatched. CDR3 DNA sequence: TGTGCCAGCAGTTTACAGGGGACTGGGGCCAACGTCCTGACTTTC. Its protein product is CASSLQGTGANVLTF.

This clonotype was counted a few times. V usage is TRBV5-1 and J usage is TRBJ2-1, with D uncertain. The V gene lost 0 bases and the J gene lost 13 bases, with 17 bases spanning the gap. Germline V lookup: CDR1 SGHRS, CDR2 YFSETQ. The CDR3 is 14 amino acids. The CDR3 DNA reads TGCGCCAGCAGCTTGGCCCCGAGCGCCGATCCCCAGTTCTTC. It encodes CASSLAPSADPQFF.

This clonotype was recorded a few times. The chain recombines TRBV6-5 with TRBJ2-7; 12 bases line up with TRBD2. V lost 4 bases and J lost 3; bases outside the gene matches: 4. The CDR3 length is 15 residues. Germline CDR1 and CDR2: MNHEY and SVGAGI. CDR3: CASSLTSGSGYEQYF. The CDR3 DNA reads TGTGCCAGCAGTTTGACTAGCGGGAGTGGCTACGAGCAGTACTTC.

V and J are TRBV24-1 and TRBJ2-1, with D hard to call. CDR1 and CDR2 from the germline V gene are KGHDR and SFDVKD. Deletions cut 5 bases from V and 8 bases from J, with 9 bases between. The CDR3 runs 12 residues. The CDR3 is CATSVMGDEQFF. Here the CDR3 DNA reads TGTGCCACCAGTGTAATGGGTGATGAGCAGTTCTTC.